The next 25 T cell receptor beta chains were all read from a single sample in a study of T cell responses to AZD1222 COVID-19 vaccine. The data were produced by immunoSEQ multiplex PCR, yet TCRdb's version contains in-frame clones alone and is incomplete. The sample includes some 200,000 clones, just over 90% of them seen just once. The source was peripheral blood, collected 28 days after the second AZD1222 dose. All receptors derive from an adult who received the AZD1222 COVID-19 vaccine.

CDR3: CASSPREKTQYF. The CDR3 coding sequence is TGTGCCAGTAGTCCAAGGGAGAAGACCCAGTACTTC. The chain joins TRBV19 to TRBJ2-5, with D possibly TRBD2 on 5 matching bases. V lost 5 bases to trimming and J lost 6 bases, with 10 bases between them. In germline, CDR1 is LNHDA, CDR2 SQIVND (reference sequence). The CDR3 is made up of 12 amino acids. Full variable domain (outside the CDR3, taken from reference TRBV19 and TRBJ2-5): DGGITQSPKYLFRKEGQNVTLSCEQNLNHDAMYWYRQDPGQGLRLIYYSQIVNDFQKGDIAEGYSVSREKKESFPLTVTSAQKNPTAFYLCASSPREKTQYFGPGTRLLVL.

Only one count was recorded for this clone. V gene TRBV7-2 combines with J gene TRBJ2-1; no clear D. Trimming took off 10 bases at V and 1 base at J, with 17 bases between the two ends. CDR1 and CDR2 from the germline V gene are SGHTA and FQGNSA. This CDR3 has 15 amino acids. Here the CDR3 DNA reads TGTGCCACCCGCACCCGACTCATATCCTACAATGAGCAGTTCTTC. Protein: CATRTRLISYNEQFF.

The V call is TRBV28, the J call TRBJ2-1; 14 bases line up with TRBD2. Looked up from germline, CDR1 is MDHEN and CDR2 is SYDVKM. J was trimmed by 9 bases and V by 6 bases; bases with no gene match: 13. The CDR3 is made up of 17 amino acids. This CDR3 is CASRRPIGTSGSLEQFF. CDR3 sequence (DNA): TGTGCCAGCAGACGCCCCATTGGGACTAGCGGGAGTCTTGAGCAGTTCTTC.

The rearrangement uses TRBV4-1 and TRBJ2-7; 8 nucleotides agree with TRBD2. The CDR3 covers 16 residues. Germline CDR1 MGHRA, CDR2 YSYEKL. The V segment lost 5 bases and the J segment 6 bases; nucleotides outside the gene matches: 15. The CDR3 nucleotides are TGCGCCAGCAGCTACGGGCGGGGGGCGCGAAGCGGCGAGCAGTACTTC. Translating gives CASSYGRGARSGEQYF.

The J gene is TRBJ2-5, the V gene TRBV5-1, with D possibly matching TRBD1 (8 bases). The germline gives CDR1 SGHRS, CDR2 YFSETQ. CDR3 size: 18 residues. The V and J ends lost 0 bases and 4 bases respectively, with 22 bases between them. In DNA form, the CDR3 reads TGCGCCAGCAGCTTGGTAGGCCTAGCGGCTACAGGGGGAGAGACCCAGTACTTC. It is translated as CASSLVGLAATGGETQYF.

The chain combines TRBV25-1 with TRBJ2-7, with TRBD1 matching 9 bases. Germline CDR1 reads MGHDK; CDR2 reads SYGVNS. After removal of 11 bases from V and 2 bases from J, the junction contained 7 bases not matched to a gene. This CDR3 region has 13 residues. CDR3 loop: CASQGQGTYEQYF. The CDR3 coding sequence is TGTGCCTCCCAGGGACAGGGCACCTACGAGCAGTACTTC.

The V gene is TRBV7-2, the J gene TRBJ1-2, with D tentatively TRBD1 (5 bases). Germline loops: CDR1 SGHTA, CDR2 FQGNSA. CDR3 length equals 16 residues. The V end lost 1 base, the J end lost 1 base, and 13 bases lay between the germline ends. CDR3 region: CASSLGTIRFNYGYTF. CDR3 nucleotides: TGTGCCAGCAGCTTAGGGACAATTCGCTTTAACTATGGCTACACCTTC.

The V gene is TRBV7-3, the J gene TRBJ2-1; D is ambiguous. CDR3 length: 15 amino acids. CDR1 and CDR2 (germline): SGHTA, FQGTGA. Between the trimmed V and J ends, which lost 1 base and 2 bases, there was a span of 9 bases. The CDR3 region is CASSLMGSPYNEQFF. CDR3 DNA sequence: TGTGCCAGCAGCTTAATGGGCAGCCCCTACAATGAGCAGTTCTTC.

This chain uses TRBV6-5 with TRBJ1-1, with no clear D. Per germline, CDR1 MNHEY and CDR2 SVGAGI. V was trimmed by 0 bases and J by 2 bases, leaving 7 bases between them. The CDR3 contains 14 residues. The CDR3 sequence is CASSYSGSNTEAFF. CDR3 coding DNA: TGTGCCAGCAGTTACTCGGGGTCCAACACTGAAGCTTTCTTT.

The chain joins TRBV30 to TRBJ1-1; TRBD1 matches 7 bases. V lost 6 bases to trimming and J lost 9 bases; unmatched junction nucleotides: 4. Germline V gives CDR1 GTSNPN, CDR2 SVGIG (reference sequence). The CDR3 runs 10 residues. The chain's CDR3 is CACRQGQAFF. CDR3 in DNA: TGTGCCTGTAGACAGGGCCAAGCTTTCTTT.

This chain connects TRBV3-1 (or the pseudogene TRBV3-2) to TRBJ1-2; D not resolved. Trimming removed 0 bases at V and 7 bases at J, with 18 bases between. CDR3 size: 16 residues. Germline CDR1 reads LGHDT; CDR2 reads YNNKEL (reference sequence). The CDR3 sequence is CASSQDPAPTEGGYTF. CDR3 nucleotides: TGTGCCAGCAGCCAAGATCCAGCCCCCACGGAGGGTGGCTACACCTTC.

This chain connects TRBV28 to TRBJ1-1, with D hard to call. The V gene lost 3 bases and the J gene lost 4 bases, with 12 bases spanning the gap. From germline, CDR1 is MDHEN and CDR2 SYDVKM. The CDR3 covers 14 residues. Here the CDR3 DNA reads TGTGCCAGCAGTTTCGTTGAGGGTAGCACTGAAGCTTTCTTT. Protein product: CASSFVEGSTEAFF.

The J gene is TRBJ2-3, the V gene TRBV11-3; D is undetermined. The V end lost 0 bases, the J end lost 4 bases, and 5 bases lay between the germline ends. The germline gives CDR1 SGHNT, CDR2 YENEEA. The CDR3 is 13 residues long. CDR3 nucleotide sequence: TGTGCCAGCAGCTTAGATCTCGCAGATACGCAGTATTTT. Translation: CASSLDLADTQYF.

The chain links TRBV6-2 or TRBV6-3 to TRBJ1-2; 7 bases match TRBD1. Trimming removed 4 bases from V and 8 bases from J; junction bases left unmatched: 7. The CDR3 totals 13 residues. In germline, CDR1 is MNHEY, CDR2 SVGEGT. CDR3 loop: CASSSTGINGYTF. CDR3 coding DNA: TGTGCCAGCAGTTCGACAGGGATTAACGGCTACACCTTC.

This clone was recorded only once. The chain couples TRBV25-1 to TRBJ2-1; D may be TRBD1 (5 bases). This CDR3 region has 12 residues. Germline V gene data show CDR1 as MGHDK and CDR2 as SYGVNS. Trimming stripped 4 bases from V and 8 bases from J, with 9 bases between. The CDR3 loop is CASSARVDEQFF. CDR3 DNA: TGTGCCAGCAGTGCCAGGGTGGATGAGCAGTTCTTC.

The V and J genes are TRBV3-1 (or the pseudogene TRBV3-2) and TRBJ1-2, with no clear D. The V end lost 5 bases, the J end lost 4 bases, and 14 bases lay between the germline ends. Germline CDR1 reads LGHDT; CDR2 reads YNNKEL (reference sequence). The CDR3 is made up of 14 amino acids. CDR3 region: CASSFQSISYGYTF. As DNA, the CDR3 is TGTGCCAGCAGCTTTCAATCTATCTCCTATGGCTACACCTTC.

This chain's CDR3 is CSVEAVQRSINEQFF. CDR3 DNA sequence: TGCAGCGTTGAAGCAGTGCAGAGGTCAATCAATGAGCAGTTCTTC. The chain combines TRBV29-1 with TRBJ2-1, with no clear D. CDR1 is SQVTM and CDR2 is ANQGSEA in the germline V gene. Trimming left V 1 base short and J 6 bases short, with 16 bases between. This CDR3 region has 15 residues.

In its sample, this clone was seen once. CDR3 region: CASSANYEQYF. DNA of the CDR3: TGTGCCAGCAGCGCTAATTACGAGCAGTACTTC. The rearrangement links TRBV6-5 to TRBJ2-7; D is undetermined. V was trimmed by 6 bases and J by 4 bases, leaving 7 bases between them. CDR1 and CDR2 (germline): MNHEY, SVGAGI. This CDR3 has 11 amino acids.

This clone is a singleton in its sample. This chain joins TRBV15 and TRBJ1-1, with 9 bases aligning to TRBD1. The CDR3 contains 15 residues. V lost 1 base, J lost 5 bases, and 5 bases stayed unmatched. Germline V lookup: CDR1 LNHNV, CDR2 YYDKDF (reference sequence). As DNA, the CDR3 is TGTGCCACCAGCAGAGCTCTGACAGGGGGGACTGAAGCTTTCTTT. Translating gives CATSRALTGGTEAFF.

The chain recombines TRBV7-9 with TRBJ2-1, with a weak D call TRBD2 (5 bases). CDR1 and CDR2 from the germline V gene are SEHNR and FQNEAQ (reference sequence). V was trimmed by 6 bases and J by 3 bases, leaving 12 bases between them. This CDR3 has 14 amino acids. For the CDR3, the DNA is TGTGCCAGCAGTTATCTAGCTGACTACAATGAGCAGTTCTTC. Protein product: CASSYLADYNEQFF.

The chain links TRBV6-5 to TRBJ1-5; the D is unclear. Trimming took off 0 bases at V and 4 bases at J, with 10 bases between the two ends. Germline CDR1 reads MNHEY; CDR2 reads SVGAGI. The CDR3 spans 15 residues. The DNA of the CDR3 is TGTGCCAGCAGTTACTCATGGTCGGGGAATCAGCCCCAGCATTTT. Encoded protein: CASSYSWSGNQPQHF.

CDR3 protein: CATRREPNTGELFF. The CDR3 nucleotides read TGTGCCACTCGCCGTGAACCGAACACCGGGGAGCTGTTTTTT. The rearrangement joins TRBV15 to TRBJ2-2; no clear D. Trimming took 9 bases from V and 0 from J, leaving 11 bases between them. CDR3 length: 14 residues. Per the germline V gene, CDR1 is LNHNV and CDR2 is YYDKDF (reference sequence).

The chain recombines TRBV6-5 with TRBJ1-2, with 7 bases aligning to TRBD1. CDR1 is MNHEY, CDR2 SVGAGI, per germline. The junction had 7 bases not matched to a gene; V was cut back by 2 bases and J by 4 bases. The CDR3 is 15 residues long. CDR3 DNA: TGTGCCAGCAGTTACATGACAGGGTATAGCTATGGCTACACCTTC. Translating it yields CASSYMTGYSYGYTF.

V gene TRBV4-1 combines with J gene TRBJ1-5; no definite D call. V shed 1 base and J shed 3 bases, with 22 bases lying between them. Germline loops: CDR1 MGHRA, CDR2 YSYEKL. The length of the CDR3 is 19 residues. CDR3 residues: CASSQGGRPHFPFNQPQHF. The CDR3 DNA is TGCGCCAGCAGCCAAGGAGGGAGGCCCCATTTTCCTTTCAATCAGCCCCAGCATTTT.

The CDR3 DNA follows: TGTGCCAGCAGAGTTACTTACCTTAGCTCCTACGAGCAGTACTTC. It is translated as CASRVTYLSSYEQYF. This rearrangement joins TRBV2 to TRBJ2-7, with D unresolved. The V end was cut by 6 bases, the J end by 0 bases, with 15 bases between. CDR1 is SNHLY and CDR2 is FYNNEI in the germline V gene. The CDR3 has 15 amino acids.